These 32 T cell receptor beta chains were sequenced from one sample in a study of chemoradiotherapy in HPV16-positive cancers. TCRdb keeps only in-frame clones here, not all; method: immunoSEQ multiplex PCR. Found here are 11,000 or so clones, roughly 82% of them singletons; the top ten hold roughly 7%. Sample collection was performed from a patient who underwent chemoradiotherapy. These TCRs come from a human donor with HPV-associated anogenital cancer.

The V gene is TRBV4-2, the J gene TRBJ2-7; D is perhaps TRBD2 (6 bases). Trimming took off 3 bases at V and 6 bases at J, with 18 bases between the two ends. CDR3 size: 15 residues. Per the germline V gene, CDR1 is LGHNA and CDR2 is YNFKEQ. Written as DNA, the CDR3 is TGTGCCAGCAGCCACCCCGGGACTCCCGGGGGCGAGCAGTACTTC. It is translated as CASSHPGTPGGEQYF.

The chain has TRBV7-3 and TRBJ2-2; TRBD2 matches 14 bases. Germline V gives CDR1 SGHTA, CDR2 FQGTGA. V lost 0 bases to trimming and J lost 6 bases; unmatched junction nucleotides: 3. This CDR3 spans 17 amino acids. The CDR3 loop is CASSLTGLAGVSGELFF. CDR3 bases: TGTGCCAGCAGCTTAACGGGACTAGCGGGAGTCTCCGGGGAGCTGTTTTTT.

The V and J genes are TRBV6-4 and TRBJ2-1; 8 bases are a match to TRBD1. Per the germline V gene, CDR1 is MRHNA and CDR2 is SNTAGT. This CDR3 is built from 15 residues. J was trimmed by 0 bases and V by 3 bases; bases with no gene match: 1. The CDR3 loop reads CASSETGGSYNEQFF. The CDR3 bases are TGTGCCAGCAGTGAAACAGGGGGCTCCTACAATGAGCAGTTCTTC.

The V and J genes are TRBV28 and TRBJ1-4; D is perhaps TRBD1 (5 bases). Trimming removed 6 bases at V and 8 bases at J, with 13 bases between. Germline V CDR1 and CDR2: MDHEN, SYDVKM. The length of the CDR3 is 13 residues. The CDR3 DNA sequence: TGTGCCAGCAGAACCGGGACCGGCGAAAAACTGTTTTTT. As protein: CASRTGTGEKLFF.

The chain has TRBV18 and TRBJ2-3; 8 positions agree with TRBD1. CDR1 is KGHSH, CDR2 LQKENI, per germline. V was clipped by 6 bases and J by 3 bases; unmatched bases: 8. The CDR3 covers 15 residues. Here the CDR3 reads CASSRGQGGTDTQYF. The CDR3 DNA is TGTGCCAGCTCGCGAGGACAGGGAGGAACAGATACGCAGTATTTT.

This clone was found a few times. This CDR3 is CASSWTEGTYEQYF. For the CDR3, the DNA is TGTGCCAGCAGCTGGACTGAAGGGACCTACGAGCAGTACTTC. V gene TRBV5-6 combines with J gene TRBJ2-7, with a tentative D call TRBD2 (5 bases). There are 14 residues in the CDR3. Germline V gene sequence: CDR1 SGHDT, CDR2 YYEEEE. V lost 3 bases and J 2 bases, leaving 12 bases between the germline ends.

The chain recombines TRBV9 with TRBJ2-5; D is tentatively TRBD1 or TRBD2 (5 bases each). The CDR3 has 15 amino acids. V lost 3 bases and J lost 2, with 14 bases in between. CDR1 is SGDLS and CDR2 is YYNGEE in the germline V gene. The CDR3 DNA sequence: TGTGCCAGCAGCGGCCGAGAGGGGAGACAAGAGACCCAGTACTTC. It specifies CASSGREGRQETQYF. The full variable domain, with the rest looked up from reference TRBV9 and TRBJ2-5, is DSGVTQTPKHLITATGQRVTLRCSPRSGDLSVYWYQQSLDQGLQFLIQYYNGEERAKGNILERFSAQQFPDLHSELNLSSLELGDSALYFCASSGREGRQETQYFGPGTRLLVL.

This chain links TRBV19 with TRBJ2-2, with a tentative D call TRBD1 (6 bases). The V gene lost 8 bases and the J gene lost 1 base, with 11 bases spanning the gap. Germline CDR1 and CDR2: LNHDA and SQIVND (reference sequence). CDR3 length equals 14 residues. CDR3 DNA sequence: TGTGCCAGTTCACAGGGCCGGAACACCGGGGAGCTGTTTTTT. Amino acid sequence: CASSQGRNTGELFF.

This clone has a single count. V is TRBV18 and J is TRBJ2-3; D unclear. The CDR3 loop spans 12 amino acids. The V end was cut by 5 bases, the J end by 6 bases, with 9 bases between. Germline CDR1 KGHSH, CDR2 LQKENI. The CDR3 nucleotides read TGTGCCAGCTCAGAGCTGAGGGATACGCAGTATTTT. This translates into CASSELRDTQYF.

V and J are TRBV28 and TRBJ1-2; maybe TRBD1 (6 bases). CDR1 is MDHEN and CDR2 is SYDVKM in the germline V gene. The V gene lost 7 bases and the J gene lost 8 bases, with 14 bases spanning the gap. CDR3 length equals 12 residues. Here the CDR3 DNA reads TGTGCCAGCATTTCACAGGGCGGGGGCTACACCTTC. Protein sequence: CASISQGGGYTF.

Note on this clone: One end of the junction varies from germline; a read error may be responsible. The gene calls are TRBV15 and TRBJ2-1; D is uncertain. Germline CDR1 reads LNHNV; CDR2 reads YYDKDF (reference sequence). CDR3 length: 11 amino acids. The CDR3 is CATSGDSEQFF. The CDR3 DNA reads TGTGCCACCAGCGGAGATAGTGAGCAGTTCTTC.

The chain uses TRBV27 and TRBJ2-7; the match to TRBD1 covers 8 bases. This CDR3 spans 14 amino acids. Germline values: CDR1 MNHEY, CDR2 SMNVEV (reference sequence). Trimming at V came to 6 bases and at J to 3 bases, leaving 7 bases not matched to a gene. The CDR3 reads CASSLAGQGYEQYF. CDR3 DNA sequence: TGTGCCAGCAGCCTGGCCGGACAGGGCTACGAGCAGTACTTC.

The chain links TRBV6-5 to TRBJ2-7, with 13 nucleotides matching TRBD2. The V gene end was trimmed by 6 bases and the J gene end by 2 bases; junction bases not matched to a gene: 4. The CDR3 is 15 residues long. Germline lookup yields CDR1 MNHEY and CDR2 SVGAGI. The CDR3 is CASRLAGGPPYEQYF. CDR3 bases: TGTGCCAGCAGACTAGCGGGAGGGCCTCCCTACGAGCAGTACTTC.

This chain uses TRBV29-1 with TRBJ2-1; D call uncertain. Germline loops: CDR1 SQVTM, CDR2 ANQGSEA. The germline V and J ends were trimmed by 3 bases and 2 bases, with 2 bases remaining between them. The length of the CDR3 is 11 residues. As DNA, the CDR3 is TGCAGCGTTGACCCCTACAATGAGCAGTTCTTC. Its translation is CSVDPYNEQFF.

CDR3 nucleotides: TGTGCCACCAGCAGAGATACAGGCTCTGGAAACACCATATATTTT. Translating it yields CATSRDTGSGNTIYF. The J gene is TRBJ1-3, the V gene TRBV15, with D tentatively TRBD1 (5 bases). This CDR3 is 15 amino acids long. Germline lookup yields CDR1 LNHNV and CDR2 YYDKDF (reference sequence). V shed 0 bases and J shed 0 bases, with 6 bases lying between them.

This clone has only a few counts. The chain recombines TRBV6-1 with TRBJ2-6, with 8 positions matching TRBD2. Per germline, CDR1 MNHNS and CDR2 SASEGT. The CDR3 loop spans 17 amino acids. V shed 2 bases and J 2 bases; nucleotides not matched to a gene: 5. CDR3 residues: CASSESGGGTGANVLTF. The DNA for the CDR3 is TGTGCCAGCAGTGAAAGCGGGGGTGGGACTGGGGCCAACGTCCTGACTTTC.

This sequence joins TRBV29-1 and TRBJ2-1, with 10 bases matching TRBD2. This CDR3 is built from 13 residues. CDR1 is SQVTM and CDR2 is ANQGSEA in the germline V gene. V was clipped by 3 bases and J by 9 bases; unmatched bases: 5. The CDR3 nucleotides read TGCAGCGTTGAGGCTAGCGGGAGATCTGAGCAGTTCTTC. This translates into CSVEASGRSEQFF.

This chain links TRBV28 with TRBJ2-1; 10 bases align to TRBD2. Germline V CDR1 and CDR2: MDHEN, SYDVKM. This CDR3 contains 15 residues. J was trimmed by 5 bases and V by 5 bases; bases with no gene match: 6. CDR3 residues: CASSPASGRDNEQFF. The CDR3 coding sequence is TGTGCCAGCAGTCCGGCTAGCGGGAGAGACAATGAGCAGTTCTTC. Filled out from reference TRBV28 and TRBJ2-1, the complete variable domain reads DVKVTQSSRYLVKRTGEKVFLECVQDMDHENMFWYRQDPGLGLRLIYFSYDVKMKEKGDIPEGYSVSREKKERFSLILESASTNQTSMYLCASSPASGRDNEQFFGPGTRLTVL.

The chain links TRBV5-1 to TRBJ2-1, with a weak D call TRBD2 (5 bases). Trimming left V 4 bases short and J 1 base short, with 12 bases between. The V gene's germline CDR1 is SGHRS and CDR2 YFSETQ. The CDR3 extends over 15 amino acids. CDR3 residues: CASSPIGVSYNEQFF. The DNA of the CDR3 is TGCGCCAGCAGCCCAATCGGGGTTTCCTACAATGAGCAGTTCTTC.

The chain couples TRBV9 to TRBJ1-5; possibly TRBD1 for D (5 bases). The CDR3 sequence is 15 residues long. Germline V gene lookup returns CDR1 SGDLS and CDR2 YYNGEE. V shed 0 bases and J shed 5 bases, with 12 bases lying between them. The CDR3 coding sequence is TGTGCCAGCAGCGTAGATGGGACTTTCTATCAGCCCCAGCATTTT. Translating gives CASSVDGTFYQPQHF.

The chain is built from TRBV29-1 and TRBJ1-2; D possibly corresponds to TRBD1 (6 bases). Germline values: CDR1 SQVTM, CDR2 ANQGSEA. CDR3 length: 13 amino acids. The V end lost 1 base, the J end lost 7 bases, and 13 bases lay between the germline ends. For the CDR3, the DNA is TGCAGCGTTGAAGGAATACAGGGAAGTGGCTACACCTTC. Translated: CSVEGIQGSGYTF. The full variable domain, in which reference TRBV29-1 and TRBJ1-2 provide the parts outside the CDR3, is SAVISQKPSRDICQRGTSLTIQCQVDSQVTMMFWYRQQPGQSLTLIATANQGSEATYESGFVIDKFPISRPNLTFSTLTVSNMSPEDSSIYLCSVEGIQGSGYTFGSGTRLTVV.

A few counts support this clone. The same CDR3 also results from other DNA sequences found in this sample. The chain has TRBV28 and TRBJ2-7; D gene uncertain. In germline, CDR1 is MDHEN, CDR2 SYDVKM. The length of the CDR3 is 9 residues. The ends were cut back, 9 bases at V and 4 bases at J, with 4 bases in the middle. The CDR3 is CASGYEQYF. CDR3 bases: TGTGCCAGTGGATACGAGCAGTACTTC.

This clone occurred a few times. The gene calls are TRBV5-4 and TRBJ2-1; TRBD1 aligns across 9 bases. The CDR3 sequence is 15 residues long. Germline CDR1 reads SGHNT; CDR2 reads YYREEE (reference sequence). V was pared by 3 bases and J by 4 bases, with 5 bases of the junction left unmatched. CDR3 region: CASSSRDRAYNEQFF. CDR3 nucleotide sequence: TGTGCCAGCAGCTCCCGGGACAGGGCTTACAATGAGCAGTTCTTC.

The J gene is TRBJ2-2, the V gene TRBV7-2, with 9 bases aligning to TRBD2. With V trimmed by 6 bases and J by 4 bases, 6 bases remained unmatched. This CDR3 has 15 residues. Germline CDR1 SGHTA, CDR2 FQGNSA. The DNA for the CDR3 is TGTGCCAGCAGGCCTGGCGGGAGGGCCACCGGGGAGCTGTTTTTT. It codes for CASRPGGRATGELFF.

The V gene is TRBV10-3, the J gene TRBJ2-7; TRBD2 matches 11 bases. Germline CDR1 ENHRY, CDR2 SYGVKD. V shed 6 bases, J shed 5 bases, and the junction held 9 bases outside the gene matches. The CDR3 is made up of 15 amino acids. CDR3 region: CAIRASSGRPHEQYF. DNA of the CDR3: TGTGCCATCAGAGCTTCTAGCGGGAGGCCCCACGAGCAGTACTTC.

This chain uses TRBV21-1 with TRBJ2-1; the table's D call, TRBD2, was not checked against the DNA. TRBV21-1 is noted as a pseudogene. The length of the CDR3 is 15 residues. The CDR3 DNA is TGTGCCAGCGGGGTGATAGGGGAGGGTGAAAATGAGCAGTTCTTC. Its translation: CASGVIGEGENEQFF.

The chain joins TRBV28 to TRBJ2-2; D gene unclear. Germline-derived CDR1 and CDR2 are MDHEN and SYDVKM. V was cut by 5 bases and J by 0 bases, with 16 bases left in between. The CDR3 is made up of 17 amino acids. The CDR3 DNA reads TGTGCCAGCAGTACAGCAGGCCAGGCCCCGAACACCGGGGAGCTGTTTTTT. Translation gives CASSTAGQAPNTGELFF.

The chain employs TRBV9 and TRBJ2-6, with D possibly matching TRBD1 (6 bases). This CDR3 comprises 17 residues. Trimming removed 0 bases at V and 2 bases at J, with 12 bases between. CDR1 and CDR2 (germline): SGDLS, YYNGEE. CDR3 bases: TGTGCCAGCAGCGTAGACCTCCAGGGGACTGGGGCCAACGTCCTGACTTTC. This encodes CASSVDLQGTGANVLTF.

Here the CDR3 DNA reads TGTGCCAGCAGTAATGGACAGCTCCAGCCCCAGCATTTT. Encoded protein: CASSNGQLQPQHF. The chain recombines TRBV6-5 with TRBJ1-5; possibly TRBD1 for D (6 bases). Per the germline V gene, CDR1 is MNHEY and CDR2 is SVGAGI. The CDR3 sequence is 13 residues long. V was cut by 5 bases and J by 7 bases, with 12 bases left in between.

This clone has just one count. V is TRBV11-3 and J is TRBJ2-5; possible D gene TRBD2, 6 bases. V lost 0 bases and J lost 2, with 10 bases in between. The CDR3 has 15 residues. Germline V gene data show CDR1 as SGHNT and CDR2 as YENEEA. This CDR3 reads CASSLDGTQQETQYF. The CDR3 nucleotides read TGTGCCAGCAGCTTAGACGGGACTCAACAAGAGACCCAGTACTTC.

This clone occurred once. This sequence joins TRBV6-6 and TRBJ2-1, with TRBD2 matching 8 bases. V dropped 8 bases and J dropped 0; count of bases not matched to a gene: 3. The germline CDR1 and CDR2 sequences are MNHNY and SVGAGI (reference sequence). The CDR3 sequence is 14 residues long. The CDR3 DNA reads as TGTGCCAGCCGGCGGGGGGCCTCCTACAATGAGCAGTTCTTC. This gives the protein CASRRGASYNEQFF.

The rearrangement uses TRBV27 and TRBJ1-1, with D hard to call. The germline V gene has CDR1 MNHEY and CDR2 SMNVEV (reference sequence). CDR3 length: 14 residues. V gave up 6 bases and J gave up 7 bases, with 18 bases separating them. This CDR3 reads CASRWASQYSEAFF. The CDR3 DNA sequence: TGTGCCAGCAGGTGGGCGTCGCAATATAGTGAAGCTTTCTTT.